The 5 T cell receptor beta chains in this list originate from one sample, sequenced in a study of blood T cells in healthy people across ages. It was with a sample-barcoded 5' primer and a J-beta primer mix that a second PCR of about 6 to 12 cycles was run. Each CDR3 protein is one row after TCRdb ran MiXCR on the 5' RACE reads. The profile shows around 1,900,000 distinct CDR3 sequences, 30% to 40% of them singletons. Sequencing input: blood. The receptors shown here come from a human donor in good health.

CDR3 sequence reads: CASSPTAHSGNTIYF. CDR3 bases: TGTGCCAGCTCACCAACAGCACACTCTGGAAACACCATATATTTT. J is TRBJ1-3 and V is TRBV18; D not certain. CDR3 length: 15 amino acids. Trimming took off 2 bases at V and 0 bases at J, with 8 bases between the two ends. From germline, CDR1 is KGHSH and CDR2 LQKENI.

The chain is built from TRBV29-1 and TRBJ1-2; 10 bases fit TRBD1. There are 13 residues in the CDR3. With V trimmed by 3 bases and J by 4 bases, 2 bases remained unmatched. Germline V CDR1 and CDR2: SQVTM, ANQGSEA. The CDR3 sequence: CSVEDRGGYGYTF. The CDR3 DNA follows: TGCAGCGTTGAGGACAGGGGGGGCTATGGCTACACCTTC.

The J gene is TRBJ2-7, the V gene TRBV2; D not resolved. The CDR3 has 14 amino acids. Deletions cut 5 bases from V and 3 bases from J, with 14 bases between. Germline V gene lookup returns CDR1 SNHLY and CDR2 FYNNEI. The CDR3 here is CASSRPSYSYEQYF. The CDR3 coding sequence is TGTGCCAGCAGTCGACCGTCGTACAGCTACGAGCAGTACTTC.

The chain couples TRBV10-3 to TRBJ1-1; 9 positions agree with TRBD1. V was pared by 4 bases and J by 1 base, with 4 bases of the junction left unmatched. CDR3 length equals 15 residues. Germline V gives CDR1 ENHRY, CDR2 SYGVKD. The CDR3 coding sequence is TGTGCCATCAGTGTCACGACAGGGGGGAACACTGAAGCTTTCTTT. Translating it yields CAISVTTGGNTEAFF.

This clonotype appeared a few times. This chain uses TRBV6-2 or TRBV6-3 with TRBJ1-6, with a tentative D call TRBD1 (5 bases). The germline gives CDR1 MNHEY, CDR2 SVGEGT. V was shortened by 4 bases and J by 7 bases, with 14 bases between the two germline ends. The CDR3 totals 15 residues. This CDR3 reads CASSWEQEWNSPLHF. The CDR3 DNA reads as TGTGCCAGCAGTTGGGAACAGGAATGGAATTCACCCCTCCACTTT.